The next 2 T cell receptor beta chains were all read from a single sample in a study of T-cell memory formation after mild COVID-19. TCRdb redid the calling of the 5' RACE reads with MiXCR, one entry per CDR3 protein. The sample has approximately 290,000 distinct CDR3 sequences; less than 20% are singletons. Sequences were obtained from PBMCs or a T cell subset sorted from them (not recorded which). These receptors all come from a man between 18 and 29 years old who had mild COVID-19 (a few samples of this study predate the infection). Cell type and time point are not known.

The rearrangement links TRBV6-1 to TRBJ1-4; possibly TRBD1 for D (5 bases). Germline V gives CDR1 MNHNS, CDR2 SASEGT. The ends were cut back, 7 bases at V and 7 bases at J, with 19 bases in the middle. There are 15 residues in the CDR3. This chain's CDR3 is CASKIPGTRGEKLFF. In DNA form, the CDR3 reads TGTGCCAGCAAAATCCCCGGGACCCGAGGTGAAAAACTGTTTTTT.

The chain carries TRBV10-3 and TRBJ1-2; 7 bases are shared with TRBD1. With 6 bases clipped from V and 6 bases from J, the junction kept 4 bases outside the gene matches. The CDR3 loop spans 12 amino acids. The germline CDR1 and CDR2 sequences are ENHRY and SYGVKD. The CDR3 reads CAIRGGGDGYTF. DNA for the CDR3: TGTGCCATCAGAGGAGGGGGCGATGGCTACACCTTC.